The sequence of this T cell receptor beta chain was determined in a study of blood T cell repertoires in COVID-19. Study in general: From T cells, B-cell-depleted T cells, or PBMCs came the material, which was cDNA or gDNA.

Recruitment covered some 25 US areas and drew participants whose ages spanned roughly 18 to 90 years. Clinical history as reported by participants underpinned cohort assignment. Clones were sequenced by immunoSEQ multiplex PCR, and TCRdb holds only the in-frame ones, with some missing. The table lists a few hundred thousand clones, over 75% of them singletons. The CDR3 extends over 17 amino acids. Germline loops: CDR1 LGHDT, CDR2 YNNKEL (reference sequence). V gave up 4 bases and J gave up 0 bases; unmatched junction bases: 9. Specimen: PBMCs or T cells enriched from blood (not recorded which). This chain uses TRBV3-1 (or the pseudogene TRBV3-2) with TRBJ1-3; 7 bases map to TRBD1. The TCR was taken from a man aged 35 to 55 who had recovered from COVID-19. CDR3 sequence: CASSPPSTGYSGNTIYF. For the CDR3, the DNA is TGTGCCAGCAGCCCTCCTTCGACAGGGTACTCTGGAAACACCATATATTTT.